This TCR beta chain originates from a study of cytomegalovirus exposure and HLA in healthy donors (dated by TCRdb to about 2017). Study-level background: In an earlier analysis of 587 of the donors, around 290 Gb of sequence data and just under 120 million unique TCR beta sequences from approximately 180 million T cells were reported. The number of donors typed differed by locus, with 629-630 for A, B, C, DRB1 and DQB1, roughly 520 for DQA1, over 600 for DPA1, and 450 to 480 for DPB1. Among some 410 genotyped donors of the cohort, an average of around 250,000 unique TCR beta nucleotide sequences was sequenced per donor, of which approximately 19% were non-productive. The aim of the study was to test whether cataloging public T cell receptors could identify signatures of past pathogen exposure. An earlier analysis of several hundred of the donors applied high-throughput TCR beta sequencing to assess whether each TCR beta V gene segment acted as functional or pseudogenic. High-throughput TCR immunosequencing, statistical association of individual TCRs with disease status, and machine learning were combined to predict cytomegalovirus infection status. An early release covering over 500 HLA-typed donors comprised approximately 290 gigabases of sequencing data and 85 million to 100 million unique TCR sequences. Rather than using new phenotypic data, the later analysis identified candidate immune exposures from TCR beta sequences and from how often those sequences occurred across donors. A later analysis re-examined previously published TCR beta repertoires from just over 650 donors and added high-resolution HLA genotyping to investigate patterns of TCR occurrence. Five DR-DQ haplotypes were treated as single units for association and clustering because of strong linkage in the cohort. A later genetic analysis took genome-wide SNP genotypes for about 65% of the 666 donors and used that subset as a discovery cohort. All discovery cohort repertoires had been generated using a single sequencing platform. The T cell repertoires of under 700 subjects were profiled by immunosequencing and related to cytomegalovirus serostatus. Besides the first cohort of more than 650 subjects, a separate validation cohort made up of roughly 120 different subjects was used. HLA typing included class I and class II loci at four-digit resolution. Donor age, sex, ethnicity and CMV serostatus were compiled together with the repertoire data. Among the approximately 400 genotyped donors, about 83% belonged to the genetic ancestry cluster associated with self-reported Caucasian donors. The research as a whole found: When HLA alleles, especially DR and DQ, strongly co-occurred, TCR associations were difficult to assign to individual alleles. A later analysis found that most CMV-associated TCR beta chains appeared HLA-restricted, with HLA associations seemingly driven largely by CMV exposure. The cohort was sequenced for TCR beta chains only, and without alpha or paired-chain data the features that could be detected were limited. Correlated functional status among segregating V segments might be attributable to linkage disequilibrium, but an unknown experimental factor could not be ruled out. Immune exposure information for the cohort was limited to CMV serostatus. A few of the identified cytomegalovirus-associated TCR beta chains were confirmed in vitro to be specific for cytomegalovirus antigens. According to a later analysis, parvovirus B19, influenza, CMV and Epstein-Barr virus appeared linked to several top co-occurrence clusters. A later analysis found that HLA-associated TCR beta chains were more clonally expanded and had lower generation probabilities than equally common non-associated chains. In both the original and validation cohorts, the classifier was reported to diagnose cytomegalovirus status with high specificity and sensitivity. At a false discovery rate of 0.05, a later analysis linked 15,000 to 20,000 TCR beta sequences to specific HLA alleles. Approximately 18 rarely observed V segments, including chromosome 9 orphons, were excluded from the earlier analysis of approximately 500 of the donors because counts were too low. In an earlier analysis of about 600 of the donors, most TCR beta V segments appeared in productive rearrangements about 87% or about 30% of the time, broadly matching IMGT annotations. According to a later analysis, TCR association rates differed among HLA loci, with DRB1 alleles showing the most associated TCRs and HLA-C alleles showing the fewest. Compared with the roughly 670-donor mean, donors in an Asian-associated ancestry cluster had fewer N-insertions in productive TCRs, according to a later genetic analysis. The sequencing pipeline was judged likely to have produced a cluster of highly shared sequence variants as a technical artifact. The authors suggested that the approach could potentially be generalized to other disease states and immunological phenotypes. A further reported finding was that TCR beta sequences accurately predicted the HLA-A and HLA-B alleles for most subjects in the first cohort. Because HLA typing was missing for some donors at each locus, association tests included only the typed subset. The study listed 150 to 200 TCR beta chains as associated with cytomegalovirus. An association between a missense DCLRE1C variant and V-gene and J-gene trimming of TCR beta chains was found in a later genetic analysis and replicated in an independent cohort. Across donors, most TCR sequences were observed very rarely, whereas some public TCRs were present in many individuals. The presence/absence analyses assumed that sequencing depth was roughly uniform across donors, and that assumption may not be true. Because the 87-base-pair reads could not distinguish some IMGT-functional V segments, including TRBV6-2 and TRBV6-3, those segments were excluded.

In total, around 600 healthy bone marrow donors made up the cohort. All cohort members were sampled while nominally healthy, although unrecorded immune exposures were likely present. The donor was CMV seropositive and belonged to the group of some 290 seropositive cohort members. A peripheral blood sample was provided by each donor, and peripheral blood mononuclear cells were used for TCR beta sequencing. The Qiagen DNeasy Blood Extraction Kit was used to extract genomic DNA from the blood cell samples. Libraries came from the immunoSEQ multiplex PCR assay. The multiplex PCR relied on a mix of 60 forward primers for TCR Vbeta segments and 13 reverse primers for TCR Jbeta segments. A multiplex PCR assay on genomic DNA amplified the CDR3 region of rearranged TCR beta genes. The Illumina HiSeq System was used to sequence the amplified TCR beta libraries as 87-base-pair reads. Concerning the study's data processing: In a later analysis, roughly 80 million unique TCR beta chains were counted across the roughly 670 repertoires, and roughly 11 million of these chains were shared by at least two donors. A nearest-neighbor algorithm error-corrected the raw reads and collapsed the reads into unique sequences, merging closely related sequences to remove PCR and sequencing errors. To assign V, D and J gene segments, CDR3 sequences were aligned to IMGT reference sequences. For a sequence to be retained, a match of at least six nucleotides was required to both a V gene segment and a J gene segment. Rearrangements were classified as productive when the CDR3 lacked stop codons and remained in frame with V and J, and all other rearrangements were classified as non-productive. Following IMGT convention, CDR3 was defined as the stretch from the second conserved V-encoded cysteine up to the conserved J-encoded phenylalanine. Sequences without an unambiguous match to a single V gene segment were excluded from the earlier analysis of almost 600 of the donors. An earlier analysis of under 750 of the donors called V segments functional above 56.7% productive rearrangements and segregating when the between-donor standard deviation exceeded 5%. A statistical classification framework was built for diagnosing cytomegalovirus status from the catalog of TCR beta chain sequences. In a later analysis, TCR nucleotide sequences were compared against IMGT/GENE-DB human TR gene sequences so that V and J genes could be assigned. Using the TCRdist pipeline, a later analysis assigned CDR3 sequences along with most-parsimonious VDJ recombination scenarios. In a later analysis, each TCR beta chain was defined by its CDR3 amino acid sequence together with its V-gene family, and reads without a unique V-gene family were excluded. To address suspected cross-contamination and a sequencing artifact, a later analysis removed 450 to 700 highly shared, low-generation-probability nucleotide sequences. In a later analysis, a clonal expansion index for each public chain was calculated from normalized within-repertoire ranks of inferred template counts. Generation probabilities in a later analysis came from a VDJ recombination model fitted to out-of-frame rearrangements, and those results were checked against IGoR. In a later analysis, TCR-TCR, TCR-HLA and TCR-CMV co-occurrence was scored with hypergeometric tests, and a repertoire-size bias correction was applied to TCR pairs. A later analysis estimated false discovery rates by permuting HLA or CMV assignments 20 times. In a later analysis, co-occurring TCRs were grouped with DBSCAN, and TCRdist sequence similarity was added when clustering was performed within HLA-allele-positive subsets. Repertoires with fewer than 30,000 or more than 120,000 public chains, plus five repertoires with anomalous nucleotide sharing, were excluded from co-occurrence clustering. TCRdb took this table from immuneACCESS and kept in-frame rearrangements with V and J called. Such tables lack part of the clones; where checked against another copy, unresolved V genes explain under half of the gap, and the rest is unexplained. That table gives V, J and clone size, and the DNA gave D and trimming. The table for this sample lists some 130,000 clones; about three quarters of them were counted only once. More than 0.9% of the sample rests with the top ten.

In regard to this clone: No antigen is known for it. Qualities for individual bases were not recorded, and no much larger clone is one base off.

The CDR3 spans 16 residues, from the cysteine through the phenylalanine. The CDR3 DNA has 48 bases and is translated from base 1. V drops 2 bases and J drops 0 bases, leaving 8 bases in between. CDR1 and CDR2, looked up from the germline V gene, are MNHEY and SVGAGI. This chain is built from TRBV6-5 and TRBJ1-6; D gene: possibly TRBD1, on 5 matching bases. The clonotype was recovered from a male donor in good health and CMV-seropositive. The sample comprised PBMCs. The CDR3: CASSYDSISYNSPLHF. The DNA reads TGTGCCAGCAGTTACGACAGTATCTCCTATAATTCACCCCTCCACTTT.